These 23 T cell receptor beta chains were all obtained from the same sample, sequenced in a study of cytomegalovirus exposure and HLA in healthy donors. Primers included in the PCR were 60 Vbeta and 13 Jbeta primers. Sequenced by immunoSEQ multiplex PCR; TCRdb stores in-frame clones only, minus some. This table holds roughly 200,000 clones, around 80% found once. Sequencing used PBMCs. The receptors were gathered from an older woman in good health and CMV-seropositive.

The chain carries TRBV2 and TRBJ2-7, with 9 bases matching TRBD1. This CDR3 has 14 residues. Germline V gene lookup returns CDR1 SNHLY and CDR2 FYNNEI. After removal of 3 bases from V and 3 bases from J, the junction contained 3 bases not matched to a gene. The CDR3 region is CASSEGQGYYEQYF. DNA of the CDR3: TGTGCCAGCAGTGAGGGACAGGGATACTACGAGCAGTACTTC.

The V and J genes are TRBV11-3 and TRBJ2-1; TRBD2 matches at 9 bases. CDR3 length equals 15 residues. Losses at the gene ends were 1 base for V and 8 bases for J; bases not matched to a gene: 6. Germline CDR1 reads SGHNT; CDR2 reads YENEEA. The DNA for the CDR3 is TGTGCCAGCAGCTTAGGAGGGGGACTAGCCCATGAGCAGTTCTTC. This encodes CASSLGGGLAHEQFF. Variable domain in full (rest from reference TRBV11-3 and TRBJ2-1): EAGVVQSPRYKIIEKKQPVAFWCNPISGHNTLYWYLQNLGQGPELLIRYENEEAVDDSQLPKDRFSAERLKGVDSTLKIQPAELGDSAVYLCASSLGGGLAHEQFFGPGTRLTVL.

The DNA of the CDR3 is TGTGCCAGCAGAACCGGGACAGGGGAAAATAACTATGGCTACACCTTC. Translation: CASRTGTGENNYGYTF. The genes are TRBV7-2 and TRBJ1-2; 10 bases are a match to TRBD1. The CDR3 sequence is 16 residues long. J gave up 1 base and V 6 bases, and 8 bases lay outside the gene matches. Germline V lookup: CDR1 SGHTA, CDR2 FQGNSA.

V usage is TRBV30 and J usage is TRBJ2-3; 7 bases fit TRBD2. Germline assignment: CDR1 GTSNPN and CDR2 SVGIG (reference sequence). With 5 bases clipped from V and 1 base from J, the junction kept 6 bases outside the gene matches. The CDR3 loop spans 14 amino acids. The CDR3 DNA reads as TGTGCCTGGGGGAGCGCGGGAGGCACAGATACGCAGTATTTT. The encoded protein is CAWGSAGGTDTQYF.

This clone was seen only once. The chain recombines TRBV18 with TRBJ2-5; possible D gene TRBD2, 5 bases. The CDR3 extends over 14 amino acids. The germline gives CDR1 KGHSH, CDR2 LQKENI. The V and J ends lost 0 bases and 5 bases respectively, with 10 bases between them. Here the CDR3 DNA reads TGTGCCAGCTCACCACCGGGAGCTAGGGAGACCCAGTACTTC. Encoded protein: CASSPPGARETQYF.

This clone was seen more than once but under ten times. The gene calls are TRBV19 and TRBJ2-7; TRBD1 is a possible D gene (5 bases). V was trimmed by 5 bases and J by 1 base, leaving 9 bases between them. The germline V gene encodes CDR1 LNHDA and CDR2 SQIVND (reference sequence). This CDR3 contains 13 residues. CDR3 amino acids: CASSWTSSYEQYF. The CDR3 bases are TGTGCCAGTAGTTGGACATCTTCCTACGAGCAGTACTTC.

The chain recombines TRBV30 with TRBJ2-5; D perhaps matches TRBD2 (6 bases). Trimming cost V 5 bases and J 5 bases, with 15 bases left between them. The CDR3 extends over 13 amino acids. Per the germline V gene, CDR1 is GTSNPN and CDR2 is SVGIG (reference sequence). CDR3 amino acids: CAWAGPLGETQYF. In DNA form, the CDR3 reads TGTGCCTGGGCGGGACCTTTGGGCGAGACCCAGTACTTC.

The CDR3 sequence is CASSSRRQASYGYTF. The CDR3 DNA sequence: TGTGCCAGCAGCTCAAGGCGTCAGGCCAGCTATGGCTACACCTTC. This chain uses TRBV7-7 with TRBJ1-2; D gene uncertain. Germline lookup yields CDR1 SSHAT and CDR2 FNYEAQ (reference sequence). V lost 4 bases to trimming and J lost 4 bases, with 16 bases between them. This CDR3 is 15 amino acids long.

The genes are TRBV5-1 and TRBJ2-2; a possible D gene is TRBD1 (7 bases). With 7 bases removed from V and 0 bases from J, the gap between germline ends came to 10 bases. The CDR3 has 14 amino acids. Germline V gene sequence: CDR1 SGHRS, CDR2 YFSETQ. The DNA for the CDR3 is TGCGCCAGCCAGGGGGGTACGAACACCGGGGAGCTGTTTTTT. It encodes CASQGGTNTGELFF.

The chain couples TRBV28 to TRBJ1-4; weak D call: TRBD1 (5 bases). The CDR3 runs to 12 residues. Germline loops: CDR1 MDHEN, CDR2 SYDVKM. V was clipped by 2 bases and J by 13 bases, with 11 bases between them. The CDR3 loop reads CASSLKGLGLFF. CDR3 coding DNA: TGTGCCAGCAGTTTAAAGGGGCTGGGACTGTTTTTT.

The V gene is TRBV5-1, the J gene TRBJ2-3; possible D gene TRBD2, 7 bases. CDR3 length: 16 residues. From germline, CDR1 is SGHRS and CDR2 YFSETQ. V lost 0 bases and J 2 bases, leaving 13 bases between the germline ends. CDR3 protein: CASSLGGGAPTDTQYF. CDR3 sequence (DNA): TGCGCCAGCAGCTTGGGTGGGGGGGCCCCCACAGATACGCAGTATTTT.

The chain couples TRBV9 to TRBJ1-3; no firm D call. V was clipped by 3 bases and J by 8 bases, with 12 bases between them. CDR1 SGDLS and CDR2 YYNGEE come from the germline V gene. This CDR3 has 13 residues. The CDR3 spells CASSARSEDTIYF. DNA of the CDR3: TGTGCCAGCAGCGCGCGTAGCGAGGACACCATATATTTT.

A few counts support this clone. V usage is TRBV5-4 and J usage is TRBJ1-1; TRBD1 might be the D (6 bases). This CDR3 contains 15 residues. V was shortened by 4 bases and J by 2 bases, with 15 bases between the two germline ends. CDR1 is SGHNT and CDR2 is YYREEE in the germline V gene (reference sequence). CDR3 loop: CASSTGQKINTEAFF. CDR3 in DNA: TGTGCCAGCAGCACTGGACAGAAGATTAACACTGAAGCTTTCTTT.

This sequence joins TRBV7-8 and TRBJ1-4; D is unclear. This CDR3 comprises 14 residues. V lost 5 bases, J lost 4 bases, and 11 bases lay in between. Germline CDR1 reads SGHVS; CDR2 reads FQNEAQ. Here the CDR3 reads CASSQSDFNEKLFF. CDR3 sequence (DNA): TGTGCCAGCAGCCAGAGTGACTTTAATGAAAAACTGTTTTTT.

The DNA for the CDR3 is TGTGCCAGCAGCTTAGTCAGGTTGGTTCAGGATGGCTACACCTTC. Its protein is CASSLVRLVQDGYTF. The V gene is TRBV7-9, the J gene TRBJ1-2; D remains unclear. Germline CDR1 is SEHNR and CDR2 is FQNEAQ (reference sequence). This CDR3 is 15 amino acids long. The V gene lost 1 base and the J gene lost 6 bases, with 15 bases spanning the gap.

The chain couples TRBV6-6 to TRBJ2-7; TRBD1 might be the D (5 bases). This CDR3 comprises 15 residues. Germline lookup yields CDR1 MNHNY and CDR2 SVGAGI (reference sequence). Trimming left V 5 bases short and J 3 bases short, with 17 bases between. The CDR3 sequence is CASSDMAAGIYEQYF. CDR3 bases: TGTGCCAGCAGTGACATGGCTGCAGGGATCTACGAGCAGTACTTC.

The chain combines TRBV9 with TRBJ1-4; D uncertain. Germline CDR1 and CDR2: SGDLS and YYNGEE. The CDR3 runs 14 residues. Between the trimmed V and J ends, which lost 1 base and 3 bases, there was a span of 7 bases. The CDR3 loop reads CASSVQASNEKLFF. In nucleotides, the CDR3 is TGTGCCAGCAGCGTACAGGCTTCTAATGAAAAACTGTTTTTT.

This chain joins TRBV7-6 and TRBJ1-3, with D unresolved. Germline V gives CDR1 SGHVS, CDR2 FNYEAQ. Trimming shortened V by 3 bases and J by 0 bases, and 6 bases separated the two germline ends. The CDR3 runs to 14 residues. CDR3 coding DNA: TGTGCCAGCAGCTTGGTTAGCTCTGGAAACACCATATATTTT. Its translation is CASSLVSSGNTIYF.

This clone was seen more than once but under ten times. This same CDR3 is encoded by further DNA sequences in the sample. The CDR3 DNA reads as TGTGCCAGCAGTGACAGGACAGGCCAAGAGACCCAGTACTTC. Translation: CASSDRTGQETQYF. The chain couples TRBV25-1 to TRBJ2-5, with 7 bases fitting TRBD1. J was trimmed by 1 base and V by 3 bases; bases with no gene match: 2. CDR3 length: 14 amino acids. Germline V gene data show CDR1 as MGHDK and CDR2 as SYGVNS.

The CDR3 loop reads CAWSRDSNTGELFF. The CDR3, as DNA: TGTGCCTGGAGTCGGGACAGTAACACCGGGGAGCTGTTTTTT. This sequence joins TRBV30 and TRBJ2-2; the match to TRBD1 covers 7 bases. The V and J ends lost 2 bases and 2 bases, in that order; junction bases with no gene match: 2. The germline V gene encodes CDR1 GTSNPN and CDR2 SVGIG (reference sequence). This CDR3 has 14 residues. Full variable domain (remainder filled in from reference TRBV30 and TRBJ2-2): SQTIHQWPATLVQPVGSPLSLECTVEGTSNPNLYWYRQAAGRGLQLLFYSVGIGQISSEVPQNLSASRPQDRQFILSSKKLLLSDSGFYLCAWSRDSNTGELFFGEGSRLTVL.

This rearrangement joins TRBV5-1 to TRBJ2-2; 7 bases align to TRBD2. V was clipped by 5 bases and J by 6 bases; unmatched bases: 7. The length of the CDR3 is 14 residues. The germline V gene encodes CDR1 SGHRS and CDR2 YFSETQ. CDR3 sequence reads: CASRLKGGPGELFF. The CDR3 coding sequence is TGCGCCAGCAGACTAAAGGGAGGGCCCGGGGAGCTGTTTTTT.

This clone appeared a single time. V gene TRBV5-8 combines with J gene TRBJ2-5; TRBD2 is a possible D gene (7 bases). Between the trimmed V and J ends, which lost 3 bases and 2 bases, there was a span of 20 bases. Per the germline V gene, CDR1 is SGHTS and CDR2 is YDEGEE. The CDR3 contains 17 residues. CDR3 in DNA: TGTGCCAGCAGCTCCGGGCGGGGGCGACAGATTCAAGAGACCCAGTACTTC. This sequence encodes CASSSGRGRQIQETQYF.

This chain joins TRBV2 and TRBJ2-6; D is undetermined. This CDR3 is 14 amino acids long. CDR1 is SNHLY and CDR2 is FYNNEI in the germline V gene. Trimming stripped 8 bases from V and 0 bases from J, with 8 bases between. The DNA of the CDR3 is TGTGCCAGCTTACAGTACTCTGGGGCCAACGTCCTGACTTTC. This translates into CASLQYSGANVLTF.